Each of the 14 T cell receptor beta chains below was sequenced from the same sample in a study of blood T cell repertoires in COVID-19. Using immunoSEQ multiplex PCR, the repertoire was profiled, and TCRdb retains in-frame clones only, with some absent. Seen here are 300,000 or so clones, 87% observed once, and the top ten hold 1%. Sequencing used peripheral blood. These receptors all stem from a man aged 45-60 years with active or convalescent COVID-19.

Only one count was recorded for this clone. The V and J genes are TRBV24-1 and TRBJ1-2; possibly TRBD1 for D (6 bases). V was trimmed by 5 bases and J by 4 bases, leaving 13 bases between them. In germline, CDR1 is KGHDR, CDR2 SFDVKD. CDR3 length: 14 residues. The CDR3 DNA sequence: TGTGCCACCAGTGCACCAGACAGGATCTATGGCTACACCTTC. This encodes CATSAPDRIYGYTF.

This chain links TRBV7-6 with TRBJ2-7; 14 nucleotides agree with TRBD2. CDR1 and CDR2 (germline): SGHVS, FNYEAQ. With V trimmed by 5 bases and J by 3 bases, 9 bases remained unmatched. The CDR3 contains 17 residues. The CDR3 sequence: CASSQRGTSGSGYEQYF. The CDR3 nucleotides read TGTGCCAGCAGCCAAAGAGGGACTAGCGGGAGCGGCTACGAGCAGTACTTC.

CDR3 in amino acids: CATSRSRTSGGYEQYF. CDR3 bases: TGTGCCACCAGCAGGAGTCGGACTAGCGGGGGCTACGAGCAGTACTTC. The V gene is TRBV15, the J gene TRBJ2-7; the match to TRBD2 covers 13 bases. V lost 3 bases and J lost 3; bases outside the gene matches: 5. The CDR3 runs 16 residues. The V gene's germline CDR1 is LNHNV and CDR2 YYDKDF (reference sequence).

This clone was seen once. The genes are TRBV4-2 and TRBJ1-6; 8 nucleotides align to TRBD1. V shed 1 base and J 10 bases; nucleotides not matched to a gene: 9. Germline loops: CDR1 LGHNA, CDR2 YNFKEQ. The CDR3 runs 16 residues. In DNA, the CDR3 is TGTGCCAGCAGCCAAGGTTGGGACAGGTTAGGGTCACCCCTCCACTTT. Translation gives CASSQGWDRLGSPLHF.

V and J are TRBV27 and TRBJ2-2; D is uncertain. The V end was cut by 2 bases, the J end by 4 bases, with 11 bases between. CDR3 size: 15 residues. The V gene's germline CDR1 is MNHEY and CDR2 SMNVEV (reference sequence). CDR3 protein: CASSLVLPFTGELFF. The CDR3 DNA follows: TGTGCCAGCAGTTTAGTACTCCCGTTCACCGGGGAGCTGTTTTTT.

The chain carries TRBV28 and TRBJ1-6; D gene ambiguous. Germline assignment: CDR1 MDHEN and CDR2 SYDVKM. The CDR3 sequence is 15 residues long. The V end lost 3 bases, the J end lost 7 bases, and 13 bases lay between the germline ends. This CDR3 is CASSFWQTQNSPLHF. In nucleotides, the CDR3 is TGTGCCAGCAGTTTCTGGCAGACTCAGAATTCACCCCTCCACTTT.

V gene TRBV29-1 combines with J gene TRBJ1-4; D is ambiguous. Trimming took off 5 bases at V and 7 bases at J, with 5 bases between the two ends. CDR1 and CDR2 (germline): SQVTM, ANQGSEA. The CDR3 runs 10 residues. The CDR3 DNA follows: TGCAGCGTTTACGGTGAAAAACTGTTTTTT. It encodes CSVYGEKLFF.

The chain is built from TRBV9 and TRBJ1-2, with TRBD1 as a possible D gene (6 bases). This CDR3 is 15 amino acids long. The germline V and J ends were trimmed by 1 base and 3 bases, with 13 bases remaining between them. CDR1 is SGDLS, CDR2 YYNGEE, per germline. The chain's CDR3 is CASSVRQGQDYGYTF. Here the CDR3 DNA reads TGTGCCAGCAGCGTAAGGCAGGGGCAAGACTATGGCTACACCTTC.

This chain links TRBV5-1 with TRBJ2-7; 10 bases are shared with TRBD1. The CDR3 covers 15 residues. The V and J ends lost 0 bases and 4 bases, in that order; junction bases with no gene match: 4. The germline V gene encodes CDR1 SGHRS and CDR2 YFSETQ. CDR3 loop: CASSLGGQGLYEQYF. CDR3 DNA sequence: TGCGCCAGCAGCTTGGGGGGACAGGGGCTTTACGAGCAGTACTTC.

V is TRBV4-3 and J is TRBJ2-7, with TRBD2 as a possible D gene (6 bases). The germline CDR1 and CDR2 sequences are LGHNA and YSLEER. The length of the CDR3 is 14 residues. With 4 bases removed from V and 6 bases from J, the gap between germline ends came to 16 bases. This CDR3 reads CASSRGQGAGEQYF. The CDR3 nucleotides are TGCGCCAGCAGCCGAGGACAAGGAGCGGGCGAGCAGTACTTC.

This clone has just a few counts. V usage is TRBV4-2 and J usage is TRBJ1-2; 8 bases are shared with TRBD1. The trim removed 5 bases at V and 5 bases at J, leaving 7 bases unmatched. Germline loops: CDR1 LGHNA, CDR2 YNFKEQ. The CDR3 contains 14 residues. The CDR3 here is CASSDPGQEYGYTF. The CDR3 DNA is TGTGCCAGCAGCGATCCGGGACAGGAGTATGGCTACACCTTC.

The chain is built from TRBV9 and TRBJ2-7; 8 nucleotides line up with TRBD1. CDR1 and CDR2 from the germline V gene are SGDLS and YYNGEE. Trimming at V came to 4 bases and at J to 0 bases, leaving 3 bases not matched to a gene. This CDR3 spans 14 amino acids. CDR3 in amino acids: CASSRDRGSYEQYF. The CDR3 nucleotides are TGTGCCAGCAGCCGCGACAGGGGCTCCTACGAGCAGTACTTC.

This clone showed up just a few times. The chain has TRBV7-9 and TRBJ2-6; TRBD1 agrees at 7 bases. Germline assignment: CDR1 SEHNR and CDR2 FQNEAQ (reference sequence). V shed 5 bases and J 2 bases; nucleotides not matched to a gene: 6. There are 16 residues in the CDR3. In nucleotides, the CDR3 is TGTGCCAGCAGCCCCCCCGGGACAGCTGGGGCCAACGTCCTGACTTTC. Its translation is CASSPPGTAGANVLTF.

The V gene is TRBV7-2, the J gene TRBJ2-7, with TRBD2 matching over 7 bases. Germline V gene lookup returns CDR1 SGHTA and CDR2 FQGNSA. The CDR3 is 14 amino acids. V dropped 2 bases and J dropped 5; count of bases not matched to a gene: 6. Written as DNA, the CDR3 is TGTGCCAGCAGCTTATACGGGGGGATAGACGAGCAGTACTTC. Translating gives CASSLYGGIDEQYF.